This TCR beta chain was observed in a study of blood T cells in healthy people across ages. With a J-beta primer mix and a sample-barcoded 5' primer, a second PCR ran roughly 6 to 11 cycles. From the 5' RACE reads, TCRdb called clonotypes with MiXCR, one entry per CDR3 protein. Found here are 760,000 or so distinct CDR3 sequences, approximately 25% of them singletons; the top ten hold 9.4%. Trimming cost V 3 bases and J 7 bases, with 18 bases left between them. In germline, CDR1 is DFQATT, CDR2 SNEGSKA (reference sequence). This CDR3 has 15 amino acids. These data were likewise used in another study, on T cells of mothers and their children. That work contributes: In this cohort, donors were a few healthy Caucasian mothers plus their six children. The shaping of TCR recombination output by thymic selection is similar in related and unrelated pairs. Overlap measured in related mother-child pairs was slightly, non-significantly higher than in unrelated pairs.

The receptor comes from a boy aged 5-17 years in good health. The V and J genes are TRBV20-1 and TRBJ2-2, with D maybe TRBD2 (5 bases). Specimen: blood. CDR3 bases: TGCAGTGCTAGGGCGCCGGGGTCGAATGGCGGGGAGCTGTTTTTT. Translation gives CSARAPGSNGGELFF.